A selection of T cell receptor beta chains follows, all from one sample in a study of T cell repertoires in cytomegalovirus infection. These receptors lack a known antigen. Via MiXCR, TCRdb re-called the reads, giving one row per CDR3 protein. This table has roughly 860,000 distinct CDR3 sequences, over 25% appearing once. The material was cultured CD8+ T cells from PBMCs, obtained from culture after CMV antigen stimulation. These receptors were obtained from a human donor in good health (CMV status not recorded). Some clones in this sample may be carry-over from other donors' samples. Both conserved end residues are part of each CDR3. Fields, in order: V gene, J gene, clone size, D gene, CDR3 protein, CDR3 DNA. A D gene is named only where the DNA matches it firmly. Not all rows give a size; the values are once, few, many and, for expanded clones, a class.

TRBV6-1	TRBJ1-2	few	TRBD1	CASSEGQGANYGYTF	TGTGCCAGCAGTGAAGGTCAGGGGGCGAACTATGGCTACACCTTC
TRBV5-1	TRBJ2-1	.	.	CASSLFKGGAYNEQFF	TGCGCCAGCAGCTTGTTTAAGGGTGGGGCCTACAATGAGCAGTTCTTC
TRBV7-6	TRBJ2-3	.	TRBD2	CASSSSKGGGPRTQYF	TGTGCCAGCAGCTCCTCTAAGGGCGGGGGTCCACGTACGCAGTATTTT
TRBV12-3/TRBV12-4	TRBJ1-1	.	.	CASSFTDSSEAFF	TGTGCCAGCAGTTTTACAGACTCTTCTGAAGCTTTCTTT
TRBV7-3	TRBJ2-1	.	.	CASSYGAGGLNEQFF	TGTGCCAGCAGCTACGGGGCCGGGGGCCTCAATGAGCAGTTCTTC
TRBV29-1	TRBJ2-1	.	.	CSVFAYNEQFF	TGCAGCGTCTTCGCGTACAATGAGCAGTTCTTC
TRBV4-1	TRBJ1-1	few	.	CASSQDLLGILNTEAFF	TGCGCCAGCAGCCAAGATTTGTTAGGGATTTTGAACACTGAAGCTTTCTTT
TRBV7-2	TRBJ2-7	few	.	CASSLVRLADYSYEQYF	TGTGCCAGCAGCTTAGTTCGTCTGGCAGACTACTCCTACGAGCAGTACTTC
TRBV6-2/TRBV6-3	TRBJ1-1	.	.	CASSYGATAAFF	TGTGCCAGCAGTTACGGCGCCACGGCGGCCTTCTTT
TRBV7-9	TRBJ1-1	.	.	CASSLGLIGLTEAFF	TGTGCCAGCAGCTTAGGGTTGATTGGGCTCACTGAAGCTTTCTTT
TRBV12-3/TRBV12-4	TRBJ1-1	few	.	CASTFPGVNTEAFF	TGTGCCAGCACTTTCCCAGGTGTGAACACTGAAGCTTTCTTT
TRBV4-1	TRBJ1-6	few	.	CASSQVPGQDSPLHF	TGCGCCAGCAGCCAAGTTCCAGGGCAGGATTCACCCCTCCACTTT
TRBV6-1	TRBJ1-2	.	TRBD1	CASRDGTVYGYTF	TGTGCCAGCAGGGACGGGACAGTTTATGGCTACACCTTC
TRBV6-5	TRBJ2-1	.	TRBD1	CASSPGQGGGTEQFF	TGTGCCAGCAGCCCCGGACAGGGTGGGGGCACTGAGCAGTTCTTC
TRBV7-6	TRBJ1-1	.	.	CASSLAGVSAEAFF	TGTGCCAGCAGCTTAGCGGGGGTCTCGGCTGAAGCTTTCTTT
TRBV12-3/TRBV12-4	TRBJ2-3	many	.	CATDTDTQYF	TGTGCCACCGACACAGATACGCAGTATTTT
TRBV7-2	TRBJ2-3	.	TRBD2	CASSPNSGGFTDTQYF	TGTGCCAGCAGCCCCAATAGCGGGGGGTTCACAGATACGCAGTATTTT
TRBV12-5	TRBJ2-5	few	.	CASGRDVTRETQYF	TGTGCTAGTGGTCGGGATGTAACGAGAGAGACCCAGTACTTC
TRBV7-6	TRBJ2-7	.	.	CASSPSPTGQYF	TGTGCCAGCAGCCCATCCCCTACGGGGCAGTACTTC
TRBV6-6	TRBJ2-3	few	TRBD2	CASSYSRGLAGGSTDTQYF	TGTGCCAGCAGTTACTCGAGGGGACTAGCGGGGGGTAGCACAGATACGCAGTATTTT
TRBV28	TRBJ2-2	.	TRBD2	CASKIAGGGELFF	TGTGCCAGCAAGATAGCGGGGGGCGGGGAGCTGTTTTTT
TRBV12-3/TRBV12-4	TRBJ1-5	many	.	CASSPGGRQPQHF	TGTGCCAGCAGCCCGGGGGGTAGACAGCCCCAGCATTTT
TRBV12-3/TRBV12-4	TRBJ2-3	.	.	CASRYIGAGRDTQYF	TGTGCCAGCAGATATATCGGCGCAGGGAGGGATACGCAGTATTTT
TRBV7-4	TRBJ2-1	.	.	CASSLWRDNEQFF	TGTGCCAGCAGCTTATGGCGAGACAATGAGCAGTTCTTC
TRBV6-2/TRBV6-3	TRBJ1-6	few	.	CASRNRPKSAISPLHF	TGTGCCAGCAGAAACCGGCCTAAGTCTGCCATTTCACCCCTCCACTTT
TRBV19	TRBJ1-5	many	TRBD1	CASSIVGRGQINQPQHF	TGTGCCAGTAGTATAGTCGGTCGGGGACAGATTAATCAGCCCCAGCATTTT
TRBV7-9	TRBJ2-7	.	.	CASSPQTGGFYEQYF	TGTGCCAGCAGCCCCCAGACAGGAGGTTTCTACGAGCAGTACTTC
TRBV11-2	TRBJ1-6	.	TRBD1	CASSPTGFQGSYNSPLHF	TGTGCCAGCAGCCCGACAGGGTTTCAGGGCTCCTATAATTCACCCCTCCACTTT
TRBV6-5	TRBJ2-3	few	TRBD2	CASSYGSGGTDTQYF	TGTGCCAGCAGTTACGGAAGCGGGGGGACAGATACGCAGTATTTT
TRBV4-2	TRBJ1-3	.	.	CASSQDENRVSGNTIYF	TGTGCCAGCAGCCAAGATGAAAACCGTGTCTCTGGAAACACCATATATTTT
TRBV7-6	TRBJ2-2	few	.	CASTQGAHGELFF	TGTGCCAGCACCCAGGGCGCTCACGGGGAGCTGTTTTTT
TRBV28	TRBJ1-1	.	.	CANSLIGVTEAFF	TGTGCCAACAGTTTAATTGGGGTCACTGAAGCTTTCTTT
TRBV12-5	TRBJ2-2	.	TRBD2	CASGTTSGANTGELFF	TGTGCTAGTGGTACCACTAGCGGGGCGAACACCGGGGAGCTGTTTTTT
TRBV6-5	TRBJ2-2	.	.	CASSLLLAQGPGELFF	TGTGCCAGCAGCCTCCTTCTGGCTCAGGGTCCCGGGGAGCTGTTTTTT
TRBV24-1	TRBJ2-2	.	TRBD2	CATSDFPGLAGGPFTGELFF	TGTGCCACCAGTGATTTTCCGGGACTAGCGGGGGGGCCATTCACCGGGGAGCTGTTTTTT
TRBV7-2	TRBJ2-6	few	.	CASLRTYSGANVLTF	TGTGCCAGTCTGCGGACATACTCTGGGGCCAACGTCCTGACTTTC
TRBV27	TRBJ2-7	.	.	CASSPIVGGPASEQYF	TGTGCCAGCAGTCCTATTGTCGGGGGGCCAGCCAGCGAGCAGTACTTC
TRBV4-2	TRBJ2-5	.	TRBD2	CASSPRTSGHTQETQYF	TGTGCCAGCAGCCCGAGGACTAGCGGTCACACCCAAGAGACCCAGTACTTC
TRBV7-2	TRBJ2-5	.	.	CASSPPEDSGGEPQYF	TGTGCCAGCAGCCCCCCGGAGGATAGTGGGGGAGAGCCCCAGTACTTC
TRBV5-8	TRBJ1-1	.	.	CASSLRYRSNTEAFF	TGTGCCAGCAGCTTGCGGTACAGATCGAACACTGAAGCTTTCTTT
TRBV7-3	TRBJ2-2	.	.	CASSLLGRDTGELFF	TGTGCCAGCAGCTTACTAGGGCGTGACACCGGGGAGCTGTTTTTT
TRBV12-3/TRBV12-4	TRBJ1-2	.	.	CASRQGGNYGYTF	TGTGCCAGCAGACAGGGAGGCAACTATGGCTACACCTTC
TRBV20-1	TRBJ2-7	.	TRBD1	CSASRTGVGHEQYF	TGCAGTGCTAGCCGGACAGGGGTCGGTCACGAGCAGTACTTC
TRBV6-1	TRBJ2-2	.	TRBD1	CARETGGMGTGELFF	TGTGCCAGAGAGACAGGGGGCATGGGGACCGGGGAGCTGTTTTTT
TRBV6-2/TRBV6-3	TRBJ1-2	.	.	CASVRTDNYGYTF	TGTGCCAGCGTCCGGACGGATAACTATGGCTACACCTTC
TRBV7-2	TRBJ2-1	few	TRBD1	CASSLLAGGANEQFF	TGTGCCAGCAGCTTATTGGCAGGGGGAGCGAATGAGCAGTTCTTC
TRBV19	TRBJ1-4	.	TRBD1	CASREQGGPNEKLFF	TGTGCCAGTAGAGAACAGGGGGGGCCTAATGAAAAACTGTTTTTT
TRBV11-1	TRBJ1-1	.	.	CASQNSLLNTEAFF	TGTGCCAGCCAAAACAGCCTCCTGAACACTGAAGCTTTCTTT
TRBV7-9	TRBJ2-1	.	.	CASSLPGITYNEQFF	TGTGCCAGCAGCTTACCCGGGATAACCTACAATGAGCAGTTCTTC
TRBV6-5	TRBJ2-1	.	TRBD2	CASGWRGGSNEQFF	TGTGCCAGCGGATGGCGGGGGGGCTCCAATGAGCAGTTCTTC
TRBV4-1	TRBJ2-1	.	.	CASSQEKGDSVHEQFF	TGCGCCAGCAGCCAAGAGAAGGGAGATTCGGTACATGAGCAGTTCTTC
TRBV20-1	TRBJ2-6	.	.	CSARDRGSGANVLTF	TGCAGTGCTAGAGATCGGGGGTCTGGGGCCAACGTCCTGACTTTC
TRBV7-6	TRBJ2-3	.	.	CASSLLGRGTDTQYF	TGTGCCAGCAGCCTCTTGGGGCGGGGCACAGATACGCAGTATTTT
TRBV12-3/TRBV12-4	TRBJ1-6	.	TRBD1	CASSLKGGAGNSPLHF	TGTGCCAGCAGTTTAAAAGGGGGCGCGGGTAATTCACCCCTCCACTTT
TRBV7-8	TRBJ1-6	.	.	CASSSRTGNSPLHF	TGTGCCAGCAGCTCTCGTACGGGGAATTCACCCCTCCACTTT